These 17 T cell receptor beta chains were sequenced from one sample in a study of Ad26.COV2.S vaccination and SARS-CoV-2 variants. Sequencing used immunoSEQ multiplex PCR; TCRdb keeps in-frame clones, though not all of them. The sample carries 400,000 to 500,000 clones, nearly 90% recorded once. Treatment here: around 19 received Ad26.COV2.S at low or high dose, single or two shots; a few received placebo; per-sample allocation not given. The investigators took samples on day 63 after the first vaccine or placebo injection. The sample in question was peripheral blood, obtained in a trial of Ad26.COV2.S vaccine versus placebo. These receptors were obtained from a person between 18 and 65 years old who received the Ad26.COV2.S COVID-19 vaccine or a placebo.

The chain is built from TRBV28 and TRBJ2-5; 11 nucleotides match TRBD2. V shed 4 bases, J shed 5 bases, and the junction held 3 bases outside the gene matches. From germline, CDR1 is MDHEN and CDR2 SYDVKM. The CDR3 runs to 14 residues. The DNA for the CDR3 is TGTGCCAGCAGTTCGCTAGCGGGAGGTGAGACCCAGTACTTC. As protein: CASSSLAGGETQYF.

This chain links TRBV5-1 with TRBJ2-1, with 10 bases aligning to TRBD2. CDR1 is SGHRS, CDR2 YFSETQ, per germline. After removal of 1 base from V and 6 bases from J, the junction contained 4 bases not matched to a gene. The length of the CDR3 is 15 residues. CDR3 residues: CASSLQRGGFNEQFF. Here the CDR3 DNA reads TGCGCCAGCAGCTTGCAGCGGGGGGGATTCAATGAGCAGTTCTTC.

This chain links TRBV9 with TRBJ2-1; tentative D call: TRBD2 (5 bases). With 0 bases removed from V and 8 bases from J, the gap between germline ends came to 15 bases. The CDR3 loop spans 15 amino acids. The V gene's germline CDR1 is SGDLS and CDR2 YYNGEE. CDR3 coding DNA: TGTGCCAGCAGCGTAGGGCGGGCGGCCCGCCATGAGCAGTTCTTC. Translated: CASSVGRAARHEQFF.

This clone was detected a few times. J is TRBJ1-5 and V is TRBV7-6; 7 bases map to TRBD1. V lost 4 bases and J lost 0; bases outside the gene matches: 12. Germline V gives CDR1 SGHVS, CDR2 FNYEAQ. The CDR3 covers 18 residues. The CDR3 nucleotides are TGTGCCAGCAGCTACTTACAGGGGACCCCATATAGCAATCAGCCCCAGCATTTT. It codes for CASSYLQGTPYSNQPQHF.

The chain combines TRBV5-1 with TRBJ1-2, with unresolved D. The germline gives CDR1 SGHRS, CDR2 YFSETQ. The CDR3 length is 15 residues. The V end was cut by 1 base, the J end by 7 bases, with 17 bases between. Here the CDR3 reads CASSLIPGAPGGYTF. The CDR3 DNA sequence: TGCGCCAGCAGCTTGATCCCGGGAGCCCCCGGTGGCTACACCTTC. Full variable domain (remainder filled in from reference TRBV5-1 and TRBJ1-2): KAGVTQTPRYLIKTRGQQVTLSCSPISGHRSVSWYQQTPGQGLQFLFEYFSETQRNKGNFPGRFSGRQFSNSRSEMNVSTLELGDSALYLCASSLIPGAPGGYTFGSGTRLTVV.

The chain recombines TRBV7-6 with TRBJ1-3; D not resolved. Per germline, CDR1 SGHVS and CDR2 FNYEAQ. V lost 5 bases and J lost 1, with 12 bases in between. This CDR3 is built from 15 residues. DNA for the CDR3: TGTGCCAGCAGCCCCTCCCCGGGTTCTGGAAACACCATATATTTT. Protein: CASSPSPGSGNTIYF. Combining the CDR3 with reference TRBV7-6 and TRBJ1-3 gives the whole variable domain GAGVSQSPRYKVTKRGQDVALRCDPISGHVSLYWYRQALGQGPEFLTYFNYEAQQDKSGLPNDRFSAERPEGSISTLTIQRTEQRDSAMYRCASSPSPGSGNTIYFGEGSWLTVV.

The V gene is TRBV7-9, the J gene TRBJ1-6; D not resolved. Germline lookup yields CDR1 SEHNR and CDR2 FQNEAQ (reference sequence). This CDR3 has 13 residues. The ends were cut back, 1 base at V and 7 bases at J, with 5 bases in the middle. As DNA, the CDR3 is TGTGCCAGCAGCTTAGGGCCGAATTCACCCCTCCACTTT. It is translated as CASSLGPNSPLHF.

The CDR3 reads CASSPVVGEGELFF. CDR3 coding DNA: TGCGCCAGCAGCCCGGTGGTCGGTGAGGGGGAGCTGTTTTTT. The chain is built from TRBV5-1 and TRBJ2-2; no clear D gene. CDR1 is SGHRS and CDR2 is YFSETQ in the germline V gene. The CDR3 is 14 amino acids. Trimming removed 4 bases from V and 8 bases from J, with 15 bases in between.

The genes are TRBV7-2 and TRBJ2-3; D ambiguous. The germline V gene encodes CDR1 SGHTA and CDR2 FQGNSA. V gave up 5 bases and J gave up 2 bases, with 20 bases separating them. CDR3 size: 17 residues. The chain's CDR3 is CASSPNRWQENTDTQYF. The CDR3, as DNA: TGTGCCAGCAGCCCCAACCGCTGGCAGGAAAACACAGATACGCAGTATTTT.

The rearrangement joins TRBV15 to TRBJ2-1; 7 bases are a match to TRBD1. Germline V gives CDR1 LNHNV, CDR2 YYDKDF (reference sequence). This CDR3 is built from 15 residues. Trimming at V came to 2 bases and at J to 2 bases, leaving 3 bases not matched to a gene. CDR3 DNA: TGTGCCACCAGCAGATTCGGGACAGCCTACAATGAGCAGTTCTTC. Protein product: CATSRFGTAYNEQFF.

The chain uses TRBV29-1 and TRBJ1-1; D is perhaps TRBD1 (6 bases). Germline CDR1 reads SQVTM; CDR2 reads ANQGSEA. This CDR3 region has 13 residues. Deletions cut 4 bases from V and 3 bases from J, with 12 bases between. The CDR3 sequence: CSVGTERYTEAFF. In DNA, the CDR3 is TGCAGCGTTGGGACAGAACGTTACACTGAAGCTTTCTTT.

This chain connects TRBV6-5 to TRBJ2-5; 8 bases align to TRBD2. This CDR3 has 14 residues. The germline V gene has CDR1 MNHEY and CDR2 SVGAGI. V trimming: 6 bases; J trimming: 4 bases; junction bases outside the gene matches: 7. CDR3 nucleotide sequence: TGTGCCAGCAGGACCGTCGGGGGGGGAGAGACCCAGTACTTC. Protein sequence: CASRTVGGGETQYF.

The chain carries TRBV5-4 and TRBJ1-1; 7 bases agree with TRBD1. The V segment lost 4 bases and the J segment 1 base; nucleotides outside the gene matches: 4. This CDR3 is 14 amino acids long. The germline gives CDR1 SGHNT, CDR2 YYREEE (reference sequence). In nucleotides, the CDR3 is TGTGCCAGCAGCCTCCGGGACAGGAACACTGAAGCTTTCTTT. It specifies CASSLRDRNTEAFF. Variable domain in full (rest from reference TRBV5-4 and TRBJ1-1): ETGVTQSPTHLIKTRGQQVTLRCSSQSGHNTVSWYQQALGQGPQFIFQYYREEENGRGNFPPRFSGLQFPNYSSELNVNALELDDSALYLCASSLRDRNTEAFFGQGTRLTVV.

As to this clone: A read error may be the cause here, since a much bigger clone is one base away. Other DNA sequences from this sample encode an identical CDR3 as well. The chain couples TRBV11-2 to TRBJ1-2; 7 bases are a match to TRBD1. J gave up 4 bases and V 5 bases, and 4 bases lay outside the gene matches. Germline assignment: CDR1 SGHAT and CDR2 FQNNGV. The CDR3 totals 13 residues. CDR3 bases: TGTGCCAGCAGCCCGGGACAGACCTATGGCTACACCTTC. It specifies CASSPGQTYGYTF.

V usage is TRBV19 and J usage is TRBJ2-5, with D possibly matching TRBD1 (6 bases). CDR1 LNHDA and CDR2 SQIVND come from the germline V gene (reference sequence). This CDR3 has 14 residues. Between the trimmed V and J ends, which lost 5 bases and 2 bases, there was a span of 12 bases. The CDR3 nucleotides read TGTGCCAGTAGTTTTCACAGGGCTCAAGAGACCCAGTACTTC. This encodes CASSFHRAQETQYF. Full variable domain (rest looked up from reference TRBV19 and TRBJ2-5): DGGITQSPKYLFRKEGQNVTLSCEQNLNHDAMYWYRQDPGQGLRLIYYSQIVNDFQKGDIAEGYSVSREKKESFPLTVTSAQKNPTAFYLCASSFHRAQETQYFGPGTRLLVL.

The chain links TRBV5-3 to TRBJ1-3; TRBD1 matches 12 bases. TRBV5-3 is an ORF for which the function is uncertain. The CDR3 consists of 18 residues. The trim removed 2 bases at V and 1 base at J, leaving 7 bases unmatched. The DNA of the CDR3 is TGTGCCAGAAGCTTTACCGGGACAGGGGGCGCTTCTGGAAACACCATATATTTT. It is translated as CARSFTGTGGASGNTIYF.

The rearrangement links TRBV4-3 to TRBJ2-7; D tentatively fits TRBD1 or TRBD2 (6 bases each). Looked up from germline, CDR1 is LGHNA and CDR2 is YSLEER. Trimming cost V 0 bases and J 6 bases, with 12 bases left between them. The CDR3 is 14 amino acids. The CDR3 DNA is TGCGCCAGCAGCCAAGATGAGGGGGGCGTCGAGCAGTACTTC. Translation: CASSQDEGGVEQYF.